The clone carrying this T cell receptor beta chain occurred a few times. TCRB CDR3 was amplified from 2 ug genomic DNA or less. The PCR used 60 V beta and 13 J beta primers. Generated by immunoSEQ multiplex PCR, the TCRdb table keeps only in-frame clones and is missing some. The sample has fewer than 70,000 clones; about 84% are singletons. This record comes from a study of glioma-infiltrating T cells after dendritic cell vaccination. Background on the study: Monocyte-derived dendritic cells, cultured about 7 days with IL-4 and GM-CSF, were pulsed with autologous tumor lysate.

The time point is: after dendritic cell vaccination, including at tumor progression/relapse. Isocitrate dehydrogenase mutation was absent in all glioblastoma patients. The V gene end was trimmed by 5 bases and the J gene end by 4 bases; junction bases not matched to a gene: 10. This CDR3 is built from 15 residues. Germline CDR1 is MNHEY and CDR2 is SVGAGI. This clonotype was obtained from a human donor with glioblastoma. This sample comprised blood, obtained after dendritic cell vaccination. The chain combines TRBV6-5 with TRBJ1-1; 7 nucleotides match TRBD1. Written as DNA, the CDR3 is TGTGCCAGCAGTAAGGGGGCGCCCCGAGGCACTGAAGCTTTCTTT. It yields the protein CASSKGAPRGTEAFF.